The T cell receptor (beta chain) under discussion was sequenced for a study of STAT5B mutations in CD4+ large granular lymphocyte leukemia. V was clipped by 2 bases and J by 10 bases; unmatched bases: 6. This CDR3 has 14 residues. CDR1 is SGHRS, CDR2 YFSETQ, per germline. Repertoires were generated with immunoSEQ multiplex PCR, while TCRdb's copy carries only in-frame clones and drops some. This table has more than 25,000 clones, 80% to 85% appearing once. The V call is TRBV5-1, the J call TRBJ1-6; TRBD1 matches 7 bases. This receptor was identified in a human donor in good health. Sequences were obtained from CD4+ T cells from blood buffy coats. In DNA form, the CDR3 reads TGCGCCAGCAGCTTACAGGGGAGTAGGTCACCCCTCCACTTT. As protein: CASSLQGSRSPLHF. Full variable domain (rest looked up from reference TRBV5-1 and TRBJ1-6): KAGVTQTPRYLIKTRGQQVTLSCSPISGHRSVSWYQQTPGQGLQFLFEYFSETQRNKGNFPGRFSGRQFSNSRSEMNVSTLELGDSALYLCASSLQGSRSPLHFGNGTRLTVT.